This T cell receptor (beta chain) appears in the sequencing data of a study of cytomegalovirus exposure and HLA in healthy donors. Study details: Falling in the Caucasian-associated ancestry cluster were about 80% of some 400 genotyped donors.

The primer mix had 60 Vbeta and 13 Jbeta primers. TCRdb's table, derived via immunoSEQ multiplex PCR, lists solely in-frame clones and lacks some. Among 150,000 to 200,000 clones, under 80% were seen once, and the ten largest hold 2.5% to 3.5%. About this clone itself: The target antigen is unknown.

Study-wide results and caveats: Exclusion as indistinguishable affected some V segments, including TRBV6-2 and TRBV6-3. Several of the most significant clusters appeared, in a later analysis, to be linked to common viral pathogens. Sequencing likely produced, as an artifact, a cluster of highly shared sequence variants.

Germline CDR1 is LNHDA and CDR2 is SQIVND (reference sequence). Trimming took 3 bases from V and 11 from J; bases not matched to a gene: 9. CDR3 length: 13 amino acids. The sample consisted of PBMCs. The gene calls are TRBV19 and TRBJ1-1, with 7 bases fitting TRBD1. This clonotype was sampled from a man aged 35 to 55 in good health and CMV-seronegative. The CDR3 DNA sequence: TGTGCCAGTAGTATTCGGGACAGAGAAGCGGCTTTCTTT. Encoded protein: CASSIRDREAAFF.